The rows below give T cell receptor beta chains drawn from one sample of a study of shared clonotypes between healthy human individuals. Only in-frame clones appear in the TCRdb table, and some are missing; sequencing was by immunoSEQ multiplex PCR. The sample holds 2.5 million or so clones; more than 80% are singletons and the top ten take 0.14%. The sequencing sample was made of naive CD4+ T cells sorted from blood. These receptor sequences come from a man in his late teens or twenties in good health. CDR3s include the opening cysteine and the closing phenylalanine or tryptophan. D genes are given only for firm matches. Expanded clones get a size class; other rows say once, few or many, or leave the size out.

>TRBV19|TRBJ1-5|TRBD1|NA
CASSRLGTGGNQPQHF
TGTGCCAGTAGTCGCCTCGGGACAGGGGGGAATCAGCCCCAGCATTTT
>TRBV29-1|TRBJ2-1|NA|once
CSVKGFNEQFF
TGCAGCGTTAAGGGGTTCAATGAGCAGTTCTTC
>TRBV15|TRBJ1-2|NA|NA
CATSRGTDSYGYTF
TGTGCCACCAGCAGAGGGACTGATAGCTATGGCTACACCTTC
>TRBV20-1|TRBJ1-2|NA|once
CSAGGPYGYTF
TGCAGTGCAGGAGGGCCCTATGGCTACACCTTC
>TRBV19|TRBJ2-5|NA|NA
CASKARGSQETQYF
TGTGCCAGTAAGGCCAGGGGAAGCCAAGAGACCCAGTACTTC
>TRBV10-3|TRBJ1-1|NA|NA
CATSGGGNTEAFF
TGTGCCACTTCCGGGGGGGGGAACACTGAAGCTTTCTTT
>TRBV2|TRBJ1-1|TRBD1|NA
CASIPGQGVVNTEAFF
TGTGCCAGCATCCCAGGACAGGGGGTCGTGAACACTGAAGCTTTCTTT
>TRBV28|TRBJ2-7|NA|NA
CASRRGYAYEQYF
TGTGCCAGCCGCCGGGGGTACGCCTACGAGCAGTACTTC
>TRBV21-1|TRBJ2-4|NA|NA
CARGTVKNIQYF
TGTGCCAGGGGGACAGTAAAAAACATTCAGTACTTC
>TRBV14|TRBJ2-2|NA|NA
CASSQDFGVSPTGELFF
TGTGCCAGCAGCCAAGATTTTGGGGTCTCTCCCACCGGGGAGCTGTTTTTT
>TRBV27|TRBJ2-1|TRBD2|NA
CASRLAGRYNEQFF
TGTGCCAGCAGACTAGCGGGAAGGTACAATGAGCAGTTCTTC
>TRBV6-6|TRBJ1-2|NA|once
CASSYTEANYGYTF
TGTGCCAGCAGTTACACCGAAGCTAACTATGGCTACACCTTC
>TRBV12-5|TRBJ1-5|TRBD1|NA
CASGSPQGDSVVGNQPQHF
TGTGCTAGTGGTTCCCCCCAGGGGGATAGCGTGGTGGGCAATCAGCCCCAGCATTTT
>TRBV19|TRBJ1-6|NA|NA
CASRLEGGSPLHF
TGTGCCAGTAGGCTGGAAGGCGGTTCACCCCTCCACTTT
>TRBV2|TRBJ2-3|TRBD1|NA
CASKVTGGRGTDTQYF
TGTGCCAGCAAGGTTACAGGGGGTCGAGGCACAGATACGCAGTATTTT
>TRBV10-3|TRBJ1-1|NA|NA
CAISGVTGNTEAFF
TGTGCCATCAGTGGGGTGACGGGTAACACTGAAGCTTTCTTT
>TRBV30|TRBJ2-5|TRBD2|NA
CAWSRAGAETQYF
TGTGCCTGGAGTCGGGCGGGAGCTGAGACCCAGTACTTC
>TRBV27|TRBJ1-5|NA|NA
CASSLGGGNQPQHF
TGTGCCAGCAGTTTAGGCGGGGGCAATCAGCCCCAGCATTTT
>TRBV5-1|TRBJ2-5|TRBD1|few
CASSDTGGKQETQYF
TGCGCCAGCAGCGATACAGGGGGCAAGCAAGAGACCCAGTACTTC
>TRBV7-2|TRBJ1-4|NA|NA
CASSLARNSRQNEKLFF
TGTGCCAGCAGCTTAGCCCGAAACTCTAGACAGAATGAAAAACTGTTTTTT
>TRBV2|TRBJ2-5|NA|NA
CASSDGGGQETQYF
TGTGCCAGCAGTGACGGGGGAGGCCAAGAGACCCAGTACTTC
>TRBV5-4|TRBJ2-3|TRBD1|NA
CASSLGQGFDTQYF
TGTGCCAGCAGCTTGGGACAGGGGTTTGATACGCAGTATTTT
>TRBV10-3|TRBJ2-1|NA|NA
CATTTGAGNEQFF
TGTGCCACCACTACGGGGGCCGGCAATGAGCAGTTCTTC
>TRBV11-3|TRBJ2-1|NA|NA
CASSISGTDYNEQFF
TGTGCCAGCAGCATATCCGGGACTGACTACAATGAGCAGTTCTTC
>TRBV4-1|TRBJ2-3|TRBD2|NA
CASSKGSGLAGADTQYF
TGCGCCAGCAGCAAAGGTTCGGGACTAGCGGGAGCGGATACGCAGTATTTT
>TRBV13|TRBJ2-3|NA|NA
CASSPLVRGAGTDTQYF
TGTGCCAGCAGCCCCCTAGTCCGGGGGGCGGGAACAGATACGCAGTATTTT
>TRBV5-8|TRBJ2-3|NA|NA
CASTLTGADTQYF
TGTGCCAGCACACTCACCGGCGCAGATACGCAGTATTTT
>TRBV7-2|TRBJ2-1|NA|NA
CASGVYNEQFF
TGTGCGTCAGGGGTCTACAATGAGCAGTTCTTC
>TRBV7-2|TRBJ2-3|NA|NA
CASSSGLPSTDTQYF
TGTGCCAGCAGCTCGGGACTCCCAAGCACAGATACGCAGTATTTT
>TRBV6-5|TRBJ2-1|TRBD1|NA
CASSYRQGYNEQFF
TGTGCCAGCAGTTACCGACAGGGCTACAATGAGCAGTTCTTC
>TRBV5-3|TRBJ2-7|NA|NA
CARSPRVGRRSYEQYF
TGTGCCAGAAGCCCCCGGGTGGGCCGGCGCTCCTACGAGCAGTACTTC
>TRBV2|TRBJ2-7|TRBD1|NA
CASRPEQGFGNEQYF
TGTGCCAGCAGGCCAGAACAGGGGTTCGGCAACGAGCAGTACTTC
>TRBV9|TRBJ1-5|TRBD1|NA
CASSVAKKGQGAQYSNQPQHF
TGTGCCAGCAGCGTAGCCAAGAAGGGACAGGGGGCCCAATATAGCAATCAGCCCCAGCATTTT
>TRBV10-3|TRBJ1-4|NA|once
CAISVEGGANEKLFF
TGTGCCATCAGTGTGGAAGGGGGGGCTAATGAAAAACTGTTTTTT
>TRBV10-1|TRBJ1-3|NA|NA
CASSDGRTSGNTIYF
TGCGCCAGCAGTGATGGCAGAACCTCTGGAAACACCATATATTTT
>TRBV5-6|TRBJ1-4|TRBD1|NA
CASSFGTGNEKLFF
TGTGCCAGCAGCTTTGGGACAGGGAATGAAAAACTGTTTTTT
>TRBV30|TRBJ1-5|TRBD1|NA
CAWSPPGGQVSNQPQHF
TGTGCCTGGAGTCCTCCAGGAGGACAGGTTAGCAATCAGCCCCAGCATTTT